These 15 T cell receptor beta chains share one sample of origin, sequenced in a study of blood T cell repertoires in COVID-19. Using immunoSEQ multiplex PCR, the repertoire was profiled, and TCRdb retains in-frame clones only, with some absent. The data contain 100,000 to 150,000 clones, around 81% of them singletons. Input material: peripheral blood. The receptors here all came from a man younger than 40 with COVID-19, enrolled during active disease.

CDR3 loop: CASSQAGTGLSGANVLTF. CDR3 sequence (DNA): TGTGCCAGCAGCCAAGCCGGGACAGGGCTCTCTGGGGCCAACGTCCTGACTTTC. J is TRBJ2-6 and V is TRBV3-1 (or the pseudogene TRBV3-2); 9 bases are a match to TRBD1. CDR1 is LGHDT and CDR2 is YNNKEL in the germline V gene (reference sequence). J gave up 0 bases and V 1 base, and 4 bases lay outside the gene matches. The CDR3 runs 18 residues.

This clone was counted once. The CDR3: CASSQRDSPKGGYTF. As DNA, the CDR3 is TGCGCCAGCAGCCAACGAGACAGCCCAAAGGGGGGCTACACCTTC. The chain is built from TRBV4-1 and TRBJ1-2; D is possibly TRBD1 (5 bases). The CDR3 is 15 residues long. Trimming cost V 2 bases and J 8 bases, with 18 bases left between them. CDR1 is MGHRA and CDR2 is YSYEKL in the germline V gene.

The chain uses TRBV13 and TRBJ2-7; 8 nucleotides match TRBD1. CDR1 is PRHDT and CDR2 is FYEKMQ in the germline V gene (reference sequence). V gave up 5 bases and J gave up 5 bases; unmatched junction bases: 8. The CDR3 contains 14 residues. CDR3 protein: CASSPRTGLHEQYF. CDR3 DNA sequence: TGTGCCAGCAGCCCAAGGACAGGGCTCCACGAGCAGTACTTC.

The chain uses TRBV5-1 and TRBJ2-5; weak D call: TRBD1 (7 bases). From germline, CDR1 is SGHRS and CDR2 YFSETQ. The CDR3 has 16 amino acids. V was pared by 3 bases and J by 1 base, with 16 bases between. CDR3 protein: CASSWGVGDSQETQYF. CDR3 DNA sequence: TGCGCCAGCAGCTGGGGGGTCGGGGACAGCCAAGAGACCCAGTACTTC.

This clone was observed once. CDR3 protein: CAWGRGGTRNEQYF. CDR3 bases: TGTGCCTGGGGGCGGGGCGGGACGAGGAACGAGCAGTACTTC. The rearrangement uses TRBV30 and TRBJ2-7, with TRBD2 as a possible D gene (6 bases). CDR3 size: 14 residues. Germline V gives CDR1 GTSNPN, CDR2 SVGIG (reference sequence). V was clipped by 5 bases and J by 5 bases, with 19 bases between them. Using reference TRBV30 and TRBJ2-7 for the parts outside the CDR3, the full variable domain is SQTIHQWPATLVQPVGSPLSLECTVEGTSNPNLYWYRQAAGRGLQLLFYSVGIGQISSEVPQNLSASRPQDRQFILSSKKLLLSDSGFYLCAWGRGGTRNEQYFGPGTRLTVT.

The CDR3 DNA is TGTGCCAGCCACGGGAGAGCCGGGGAGCTGTTTTTT. Its protein is CASHGRAGELFF. This rearrangement joins TRBV27 to TRBJ2-2; a weak D match, TRBD2 (6 bases). Trimming took off 8 bases at V and 6 bases at J, with 10 bases between the two ends. Per germline, CDR1 MNHEY and CDR2 SMNVEV (reference sequence). The CDR3 has 12 amino acids.

The chain is built from TRBV4-2 and TRBJ1-3; D ambiguous. Germline values: CDR1 LGHNA, CDR2 YNFKEQ. Trimming cost V 6 bases and J 3 bases, with 6 bases left between them. The CDR3 contains 12 residues. The CDR3 nucleotides read TGTGCCAGCAGACTAAATGGAAACACCATATATTTT. This gives the protein CASRLNGNTIYF.

The chain combines TRBV5-6 with TRBJ2-7; 7 bases are a match to TRBD1. Germline V gene sequence: CDR1 SGHDT, CDR2 YYEEEE. The junction had 12 bases not matched to a gene; V was cut back by 0 bases and J by 6 bases. The CDR3 sequence is 16 residues long. CDR3 amino acids: CASSLGAGTALSEQYF. The DNA of the CDR3 is TGTGCCAGCAGCTTGGGAGCCGGGACAGCCCTTTCCGAGCAGTACTTC.

J is TRBJ1-1 and V is TRBV7-2; D remains unclear. Trimming removed 3 bases at V and 3 bases at J, with 5 bases between. CDR1 and CDR2 from the germline V gene are SGHTA and FQGNSA. The CDR3 is 12 residues long. The CDR3 DNA follows: TGTGCCAGCAGCTTCGGGGACACTGAAGCTTTCTTT. Translating it yields CASSFGDTEAFF.

A single count supports this clone. V usage is TRBV5-1 and J usage is TRBJ2-7, with 12 bases lining up with TRBD2. Germline-derived CDR1 and CDR2 are SGHRS and YFSETQ. After removal of 5 bases from V and 3 bases from J, the junction contained 3 bases not matched to a gene. CDR3 size: 14 residues. In DNA form, the CDR3 reads TGCGCCAGCAGTCTAGCGGGGGGGCTCTACGAGCAGTACTTC. Translation gives CASSLAGGLYEQYF.

The chain carries TRBV19 and TRBJ1-6, with D possibly matching TRBD1 (5 bases). Germline-derived CDR1 and CDR2 are LNHDA and SQIVND (reference sequence). V was shortened by 2 bases and J by 8 bases, with 13 bases between the two germline ends. The CDR3 consists of 15 residues. CDR3 nucleotides: TGTGCCAGTAGTATACCAGGGCGCAGGGATTCACCCCTCCACTTT. Its translation: CASSIPGRRDSPLHF.

The chain recombines TRBV7-9 with TRBJ2-1, with a tentative D call TRBD2 (6 bases). V was trimmed by 3 bases and J by 14 bases, leaving 26 bases between them. Germline V gene sequence: CDR1 SEHNR, CDR2 FQNEAQ (reference sequence). The CDR3 is 16 residues long. CDR3 bases: TGTGCCAGCAGCTTGGGACGACTAGAAGGGGATATGGTGAAGTTCTTC. Its protein is CASSLGRLEGDMVKFF.

The chain carries TRBV7-2 and TRBJ2-2, with 9 bases that match TRBD1. The CDR3 has 15 amino acids. Unmatched junction bases numbered 3, after V lost 2 bases and J lost 5 bases. From germline, CDR1 is SGHTA and CDR2 FQGNSA. The CDR3 is CASSLRQGGTGELFF. DNA for the CDR3: TGTGCCAGCAGCTTACGACAGGGGGGGACCGGGGAGCTGTTTTTT. The full variable domain, in which reference TRBV7-2 and TRBJ2-2 provide the parts outside the CDR3, is GAGVSQSPSNKVTEKGKDVELRCDPISGHTALYWYRQSLGQGLEFLIYFQGNSAPDKSGLPSDRFSAERTGGSVSTLTIQRTQQEDSAVYLCASSLRQGGTGELFFGEGSRLTVL.

The chain carries TRBV6-5 and TRBJ2-2; 13 bases align to TRBD2. The germline V gene has CDR1 MNHEY and CDR2 SVGAGI. The CDR3 has 15 residues. V shed 4 bases and J 5 bases; nucleotides not matched to a gene: 1. The CDR3, as DNA: TGTGCCAGCAGTTCGGGACTAGCGGGGACCGGGGAGCTGTTTTTT. Encoded protein: CASSSGLAGTGELFF.

The chain couples TRBV9 to TRBJ2-3; 13 bases fit TRBD2. This CDR3 is 17 amino acids long. The germline V gene has CDR1 SGDLS and CDR2 YYNGEE. V trimming: 7 bases; J trimming: 1 base; junction bases outside the gene matches: 9. CDR3 sequence reads: CASGPGLAGIRTDTQYF. CDR3 DNA sequence: TGTGCCAGCGGCCCGGGACTAGCGGGGATTCGCACAGATACGCAGTATTTT. The whole variable domain, filled in from reference TRBV9 and TRBJ2-3, reads DSGVTQTPKHLITATGQRVTLRCSPRSGDLSVYWYQQSLDQGLQFLIQYYNGEERAKGNILERFSAQQFPDLHSELNLSSLELGDSALYFCASGPGLAGIRTDTQYFGPGTRLTVL.